Below, 24 T cell receptor beta chains from the same sample are listed, as sequenced in a study of blood T cell repertoires in COVID-19. Data came from immunoSEQ multiplex PCR; TCRdb stores just in-frame clones and leaves some out. The sample lists hundreds of thousands of clones; approximately 90% were seen once. The material sequenced was PBMCs or T cells enriched from blood (not recorded which). Source of these receptors: a man aged 18 to 29 who had recovered from COVID-19.

This chain joins TRBV6-5 and TRBJ2-1; possible D gene TRBD2, 5 bases. CDR1 is MNHEY and CDR2 is SVGAGI in the germline V gene. V lost 6 bases and J lost 8, with 17 bases in between. This CDR3 is 14 amino acids long. The CDR3 region is CASSQRTAWDEQFF. In DNA, the CDR3 is TGTGCCAGCAGCCAACGGACTGCGTGGGATGAGCAGTTCTTC.

The chain carries TRBV7-8 and TRBJ2-7, with 9 nucleotides matching TRBD2. The CDR3 is made up of 15 amino acids. Trimming at V came to 2 bases and at J to 7 bases, leaving 9 bases not matched to a gene. The germline V gene encodes CDR1 SGHVS and CDR2 FQNEAQ. CDR3 in DNA: TGTGCCAGCAGCTTATGGTCCGGGACTAGCTTAGAGCAGTACTTC. Translation: CASSLWSGTSLEQYF.

CDR3 in amino acids: CASREYGLAGGPGSSEQYF. The CDR3 DNA reads as TGTGCCAGCAGGGAATACGGACTAGCGGGAGGGCCAGGTTCGAGCGAGCAGTACTTC. This chain uses TRBV7-9 with TRBJ2-7; 15 nucleotides align to TRBD2. Germline V gene data show CDR1 as SEHNR and CDR2 as FQNEAQ (reference sequence). Trimming removed 6 bases from V and 6 bases from J; junction bases left unmatched: 18. The CDR3 has 19 residues.

The V gene is TRBV29-1, the J gene TRBJ2-1; 8 bases map to TRBD2. Looked up from germline, CDR1 is SQVTM and CDR2 is ANQGSEA. The trim removed 5 bases at V and 2 bases at J, leaving 8 bases unmatched. The CDR3 runs 15 residues. CDR3 region: CSVKNRGLAYNEQFF. CDR3 DNA sequence: TGCAGCGTTAAAAATAGGGGACTAGCCTACAATGAGCAGTTCTTC.

This rearrangement joins TRBV7-8 to TRBJ1-5, with D maybe TRBD1 (6 bases). The CDR3 totals 17 residues. CDR1 SGHVS and CDR2 FQNEAQ come from the germline V gene. With 2 bases removed from V and 1 base from J, the gap between germline ends came to 15 bases. The CDR3 nucleotides are TGTGCCAGCAGCTTAAGCCCCAGGGGAAGGAGCAATCAGCCCCAGCATTTT. Encoded protein: CASSLSPRGRSNQPQHF.

V gene TRBV7-3 combines with J gene TRBJ2-3; 9 bases agree with TRBD2. V lost 5 bases and J lost 4; bases outside the gene matches: 4. Germline V gene sequence: CDR1 SGHTA, CDR2 FQGTGA. The CDR3 has 14 amino acids. DNA for the CDR3: TGTGCCAGCAGCAAGACTAGCGGCCCAGATACGCAGTATTTT. Its protein product is CASSKTSGPDTQYF.

The chain links TRBV10-3 to TRBJ1-4; D is perhaps TRBD1 (6 bases). The CDR3 extends over 13 amino acids. Between the trimmed V and J ends, which lost 8 bases and 6 bases, there was a span of 13 bases. The germline V gene encodes CDR1 ENHRY and CDR2 SYGVKD. CDR3 nucleotide sequence: TGTGCCATCTCAGGGTACAGGGATGAAAAACTGTTTTTT. Protein sequence: CAISGYRDEKLFF.

This clone was observed a single time. The J gene is TRBJ1-1, the V gene TRBV4-1; D remains unclear. Germline values: CDR1 MGHRA, CDR2 YSYEKL. V gave up 3 bases and J gave up 3 bases, with 14 bases separating them. CDR3 length: 15 amino acids. The CDR3 protein is CASSQIRKHDTEAFF. CDR3 DNA sequence: TGCGCCAGCAGCCAGATCAGGAAGCATGACACTGAAGCTTTCTTT.

The chain joins TRBV5-1 to TRBJ1-3, with TRBD1 matching over 9 bases. With 4 bases clipped from V and 8 bases from J, the junction kept 13 bases outside the gene matches. Germline V gives CDR1 SGHRS, CDR2 YFSETQ. The CDR3 covers 16 residues. CDR3 in amino acids: CASSLTGTGNLDTIYF. In DNA form, the CDR3 reads TGCGCCAGCAGCCTTACCGGGACAGGGAATCTGGACACCATATATTTT. The full variable domain, in which reference TRBV5-1 and TRBJ1-3 provide the parts outside the CDR3, is KAGVTQTPRYLIKTRGQQVTLSCSPISGHRSVSWYQQTPGQGLQFLFEYFSETQRNKGNFPGRFSGRQFSNSRSEMNVSTLELGDSALYLCASSLTGTGNLDTIYFGEGSWLTVV.

This clone was recorded only once. This rearrangement joins TRBV14 to TRBJ1-1; 11 bases line up with TRBD1. The J segment lost 6 bases and the V segment lost 0 bases, leaving 9 bases of the junction unmatched. The germline gives CDR1 SGHDN, CDR2 FVKESK. The CDR3 is made up of 17 amino acids. The CDR3 region has the DNA TGTGCCAGCAGCCAAGAGTTTGGGACAGGGGGGGTCCCTGAAGCTTTCTTT. It is translated as CASSQEFGTGGVPEAFF.

The chain's CDR3 is CASRYGRQAYYGYTF. The CDR3 coding sequence is TGTGCCAGCAGATACGGGAGACAGGCTTACTATGGCTACACCTTC. V usage is TRBV6-5 and J usage is TRBJ1-2, with D possibly TRBD1 on 6 matching bases. The CDR3 is 15 amino acids. Germline V gene lookup returns CDR1 MNHEY and CDR2 SVGAGI. The V gene lost 6 bases and the J gene lost 3 bases, with 17 bases spanning the gap.

This clone was counted once. The gene calls are TRBV2 and TRBJ1-2, with TRBD1 identical over 10 bases. CDR3 size: 14 residues. Germline CDR1 and CDR2: SNHLY and FYNNEI. Trimming cost V 3 bases and J 5 bases; bases outside gene matches: 3. The CDR3 region has the DNA TGTGCCAGCAGTGAGGGACAGGGGATTTATGGCTACACCTTC. This codes for CASSEGQGIYGYTF.

The chain recombines TRBV7-7 with TRBJ2-1; TRBD2 matches 8 bases. V trimming: 5 bases; J trimming: 5 bases; junction bases outside the gene matches: 8. Looked up from germline, CDR1 is SSHAT and CDR2 is FNYEAQ (reference sequence). This CDR3 is built from 15 residues. CDR3 in amino acids: CASSPKLADNNEQFF. CDR3 coding DNA: TGTGCCAGCAGCCCAAAACTAGCGGACAACAATGAGCAGTTCTTC.

The chain joins TRBV28 to TRBJ2-3; TRBD2 aligns across 12 bases. V lost 3 bases, J lost 4 bases, and 11 bases stayed unmatched. The CDR3 has 18 residues. CDR1 is MDHEN and CDR2 is SYDVKM in the germline V gene. The CDR3 protein is CASSFPTSGRTRADTQYF. CDR3 nucleotide sequence: TGTGCCAGCAGTTTCCCAACTAGCGGGAGGACGAGGGCAGATACGCAGTATTTT.

The V and J genes are TRBV7-3 and TRBJ2-7; tentative D call: TRBD2 (6 bases). The V gene's germline CDR1 is SGHTA and CDR2 FQGTGA. Between the trimmed V and J ends, which lost 5 bases and 1 base, there was a span of 12 bases. This CDR3 comprises 14 residues. The CDR3 region has the DNA TGTGCCAGCAGCCCCCCGGGGAGGTCCTACGAGCAGTACTTC. As protein: CASSPPGRSYEQYF.

The genes are TRBV15 and TRBJ1-4; 10 nucleotides align to TRBD1. V shed 1 base and J 10 bases; nucleotides not matched to a gene: 18. Germline assignment: CDR1 LNHNV and CDR2 YYDKDF (reference sequence). The CDR3 has 19 amino acids. CDR3 region: CATSRAPGQGSRKSGKLFF. CDR3 nucleotides: TGTGCCACCAGCAGAGCGCCGGGACAGGGGAGTCGGAAATCCGGAAAACTGTTTTTT. Filled out from reference TRBV15 and TRBJ1-4, the complete variable domain reads DAMVIQNPRYQVTQFGKPVTLSCSQTLNHNVMYWYQQKSSQAPKLLFHYYDKDFNNEADTPDNFQSRRPNTSFCFLDIRSPGLGDTAMYLCATSRAPGQGSRKSGKLFFGSGTQLSVL.

V gene TRBV5-1 combines with J gene TRBJ2-5; 7 nucleotides match TRBD1. The V segment lost 3 bases and the J segment 3 bases; nucleotides outside the gene matches: 5. CDR3 length equals 14 residues. Germline values: CDR1 SGHRS, CDR2 YFSETQ. CDR3 nucleotides: TGCGCCAGCAGCTCGCGACAGGGCGAAGAGACCCAGTACTTC. This gives the protein CASSSRQGEETQYF.

The chain combines TRBV5-1 with TRBJ1-4; 9 nucleotides line up with TRBD1. There are 15 residues in the CDR3. CDR1 is SGHRS and CDR2 is YFSETQ in the germline V gene. Unmatched junction bases numbered 8, after V lost 3 bases and J lost 8 bases. CDR3 sequence reads: CASSYTGTGREKLFF. The CDR3 nucleotides read TGCGCCAGCAGCTACACCGGGACAGGGCGGGAAAAACTGTTTTTT. The full variable domain, in which reference TRBV5-1 and TRBJ1-4 provide the parts outside the CDR3, is KAGVTQTPRYLIKTRGQQVTLSCSPISGHRSVSWYQQTPGQGLQFLFEYFSETQRNKGNFPGRFSGRQFSNSRSEMNVSTLELGDSALYLCASSYTGTGREKLFFGSGTQLSVL.

The rearrangement uses TRBV7-9 and TRBJ2-1, with 10 nucleotides matching TRBD2. Trimming took 11 bases from V and 6 from J; bases not matched to a gene: 13. Germline CDR1 SEHNR, CDR2 FQNEAQ (reference sequence). This CDR3 has 15 amino acids. CDR3 DNA: TGTGCCCACAAGGTGATAGCGGGAGGCTCCAATGAGCAGTTCTTC. Encoded protein: CAHKVIAGGSNEQFF.

CDR3 DNA sequence: TGTGCCAGCAGCTTAGCTGTCGGGGGAGAGGTGTTTTTT. Translation: CASSLAVGGEVFF. The chain is built from TRBV7-9 and TRBJ1-4; tentatively, D is TRBD1 (5 bases). V lost 0 bases and J lost 15, with 14 bases in between. CDR1 SEHNR and CDR2 FQNEAQ come from the germline V gene (reference sequence). The CDR3 consists of 13 residues.

The V call is TRBV3-1 (or the pseudogene TRBV3-2), the J call TRBJ2-2; D is ambiguous. V was trimmed by 2 bases and J by 5 bases, leaving 3 bases between them. This CDR3 has 12 amino acids. The germline V gene encodes CDR1 LGHDT and CDR2 YNNKEL (reference sequence). The CDR3 DNA sequence: TGTGCCAGCAGCCAACATACCGGGGAGCTGTTTTTT. Translation: CASSQHTGELFF.

The chain uses TRBV28 and TRBJ2-7, with 9 bases identical to TRBD2. Germline assignment: CDR1 MDHEN and CDR2 SYDVKM. The CDR3 is 16 amino acids. With V trimmed by 3 bases and J by 2 bases, 8 bases remained unmatched. Here the CDR3 DNA reads TGTGCCAGCAGTTTCAGACTAGCGGAGCCCACCTACGAGCAGTACTTC. Its protein product is CASSFRLAEPTYEQYF.

This clone was picked up one time. The chain couples TRBV5-1 to TRBJ1-2; TRBD1 agrees at 9 bases. Germline V CDR1 and CDR2: SGHRS, YFSETQ. Losses at the gene ends were 5 bases for V and 6 bases for J; bases not matched to a gene: 8. The CDR3 contains 14 residues. CDR3 sequence: CASSRGQGMNGYTF. The CDR3 bases are TGCGCCAGCAGTCGTGGACAGGGGATGAATGGCTACACCTTC.

The chain links TRBV4-2 to TRBJ2-7, with 10 bases fitting TRBD1. The junction had 10 bases not matched to a gene; V was cut back by 5 bases and J by 3 bases. CDR1 and CDR2 from the germline V gene are LGHNA and YNFKEQ. CDR3 size: 16 residues. CDR3 residues: CASSARDRGNLYEQYF. In DNA form, the CDR3 reads TGTGCCAGCAGCGCTCGGGACAGGGGTAATCTCTACGAGCAGTACTTC.